Below, 20 T cell receptor beta chains from the same sample are listed, as sequenced in a study of blood T cell repertoires in COVID-19. TCRdb keeps only in-frame clones here, not all; method: immunoSEQ multiplex PCR. The table includes 250,000 to 350,000 clones, 90% detected once. The sample comprised PBMCs or T cells enriched from blood (not recorded which). The receptors come from a woman aged 18 to 35 with acute COVID-19.

The chain has TRBV7-2 and TRBJ2-4; 8 nucleotides align to TRBD1. The length of the CDR3 is 14 residues. V trimming: 5 bases; J trimming: 4 bases; junction bases outside the gene matches: 4. Germline CDR1 and CDR2: SGHTA and FQGNSA. The CDR3 DNA sequence: TGTGCCAGCAGCCCTAGGACAGGGAAAAACATTCAGTACTTC. Translating gives CASSPRTGKNIQYF.

DNA of the CDR3: TGTGCTGCGAGGGGGTACACTGAAGCTTTCTTT. It encodes CAARGYTEAFF. The chain joins TRBV30 to TRBJ1-1; TRBD1 is a possible D gene (6 bases). The germline V gene encodes CDR1 GTSNPN and CDR2 SVGIG (reference sequence). This CDR3 has 11 residues.

The CDR3 DNA is TGTGCCAGTAGTATCGAGGGATTAGGGGAAAAACTGTTTTTT. Encoded protein: CASSIEGLGEKLFF. The chain links TRBV19 to TRBJ1-4; D not certain. The CDR3 length is 14 residues. V shed 3 bases and J shed 8 bases, with 13 bases lying between them. Germline V lookup: CDR1 LNHDA, CDR2 SQIVND (reference sequence).

The V and J genes are TRBV6-5 and TRBJ1-1, with a weak D call TRBD1 (5 bases). The germline V gene has CDR1 MNHEY and CDR2 SVGAGI. V gave up 5 bases and J gave up 4 bases, with 11 bases separating them. The CDR3 is 13 residues long. The CDR3 DNA is TGTGCCAGCAGTCCCACGGGGGGCACTGAAGCTTTCTTT. It encodes CASSPTGGTEAFF.

The count of this clone is one. The gene calls are TRBV28 and TRBJ2-3; TRBD2 agrees at 7 bases. Germline loops: CDR1 MDHEN, CDR2 SYDVKM. V lost 3 bases to trimming and J lost 1 base; unmatched junction nucleotides: 4. This CDR3 is built from 15 residues. In nucleotides, the CDR3 is TGTGCCAGCAGTTTTTCGGGGGGAGGCACAGATACGCAGTATTTT. Translating it yields CASSFSGGGTDTQYF. The full variable domain, rest sourced from reference TRBV28 and TRBJ2-3, is DVKVTQSSRYLVKRTGEKVFLECVQDMDHENMFWYRQDPGLGLRLIYFSYDVKMKEKGDIPEGYSVSREKKERFSLILESASTNQTSMYLCASSFSGGGTDTQYFGPGTRLTVL.

The J gene is TRBJ1-1, the V gene TRBV28; 9 nucleotides match TRBD1. CDR3 length: 17 amino acids. After removal of 6 bases from V and 2 bases from J, the junction contained 13 bases not matched to a gene. Germline assignment: CDR1 MDHEN and CDR2 SYDVKM. This CDR3 is CASRARDRALLNTEAFF. The DNA of the CDR3 is TGTGCCAGCAGGGCGAGGGACAGGGCACTTCTAAACACTGAAGCTTTCTTT. Variable domain in full (rest from reference TRBV28 and TRBJ1-1): DVKVTQSSRYLVKRTGEKVFLECVQDMDHENMFWYRQDPGLGLRLIYFSYDVKMKEKGDIPEGYSVSREKKERFSLILESASTNQTSMYLCASRARDRALLNTEAFFGQGTRLTVV.

The chain links TRBV9 to TRBJ2-1; D might be TRBD1 (6 bases). In germline, CDR1 is SGDLS, CDR2 YYNGEE. Trimming removed 0 bases at V and 8 bases at J, with 9 bases between. The CDR3 spans 13 residues. CDR3 bases: TGTGCCAGCAGCGTAGACAGGGTCCATGAGCAGTTCTTC. As protein: CASSVDRVHEQFF.

This clone came up once. The CDR3 DNA is TGCGCCAGCAGCTTGGGACAATATGGCTACACCTTC. This codes for CASSLGQYGYTF. The chain joins TRBV5-1 to TRBJ1-2; D is unresolved. Germline loops: CDR1 SGHRS, CDR2 YFSETQ. The CDR3 totals 12 residues. Trimming took 0 bases from V and 5 from J, leaving 5 bases between them.

This rearrangement joins TRBV16 to TRBJ1-3; D possibly corresponds to TRBD1 (6 bases). V lost 5 bases and J 0 bases, leaving 11 bases between the germline ends. This CDR3 contains 15 residues. Germline V CDR1 and CDR2: KGHSY, FQNENV. The CDR3 region is CASSNDRISGNTIYF. CDR3 in DNA: TGTGCCAGCAGCAACGACAGGATCTCTGGAAACACCATATATTTT.

The J gene is TRBJ2-1, the V gene TRBV7-2; 12 positions match TRBD2. Germline lookup yields CDR1 SGHTA and CDR2 FQGNSA. CDR3 length equals 16 residues. The trim removed 0 bases at V and 8 bases at J, leaving 5 bases unmatched. The CDR3 sequence is CASSLAWTSGMHEQFF. As DNA, the CDR3 is TGTGCCAGCAGCTTAGCGTGGACTAGCGGGATGCATGAGCAGTTCTTC.

The chain combines TRBV2 with TRBJ2-3, with 13 bases lining up with TRBD2. The CDR3 runs to 18 residues. With V trimmed by 10 bases and J by 3 bases, 16 bases remained unmatched. The germline V gene has CDR1 SNHLY and CDR2 FYNNEI. The CDR3 sequence is CATSLRYTSGRGTDTQYF. The CDR3 DNA is TGTGCCACCTCCCTTCGTTATACTAGCGGGAGGGGAACAGATACGCAGTATTTT. Using reference TRBV2 and TRBJ2-3 for the parts outside the CDR3, the full variable domain is EPEVTQTPSHQVTQMGQEVILRCVPISNHLYFYWYRQILGQKVEFLVSFYNNEISEKSEIFDDQFSVERPDGSNFTLKIRSTKLEDSAMYFCATSLRYTSGRGTDTQYFGPGTRLTVL.

This chain links TRBV24-1 with TRBJ2-3; tentative D call: TRBD2 (5 bases). V shed 0 bases and J shed 5 bases, with 11 bases lying between them. Per germline, CDR1 KGHDR and CDR2 SFDVKD. CDR3 length: 15 amino acids. CDR3 DNA: TGTGCCACCAGTGATTTGCGGGGAGAGAGAGATACGCAGTATTTT. Translated: CATSDLRGERDTQYF.

This chain links TRBV24-1 with TRBJ2-6; 9 positions match TRBD1. The CDR3 totals 16 residues. After removal of 4 bases from V and 4 bases from J, the junction contained 4 bases not matched to a gene. CDR1 and CDR2 (germline): KGHDR, SFDVKD. The CDR3 nucleotides are TGTGCCACCAGTGAACAGGGGGCGGCCGGGGCCAACGTCCTGACTTTC. Encoded protein: CATSEQGAAGANVLTF.

Notes on this clone: Other DNA variants within this sample encode the same CDR3. The V gene is TRBV5-1, the J gene TRBJ2-7, with D possibly being TRBD1 (6 bases). The germline V gene has CDR1 SGHRS and CDR2 YFSETQ. The CDR3 covers 11 residues. The V end was cut by 4 bases, the J end by 7 bases, with 9 bases between. The CDR3 DNA reads as TGCGCCAGCAGCCTGGGGGCGGAGCAGTACTTC. This sequence encodes CASSLGAEQYF.

The chain couples TRBV28 to TRBJ2-7; TRBD2 aligns across 11 bases. This CDR3 spans 16 amino acids. The V gene's germline CDR1 is MDHEN and CDR2 SYDVKM. V lost 2 bases to trimming and J lost 4 bases; unmatched junction nucleotides: 7. The CDR3 protein is CASSLLSRTSGYEQYF. As DNA, the CDR3 is TGTGCCAGCAGTTTACTCAGTAGGACTAGCGGGTACGAGCAGTACTTC.

The chain links TRBV10-3 to TRBJ1-4; perhaps TRBD1 as D (6 bases). Germline loops: CDR1 ENHRY, CDR2 SYGVKD. Trimming removed 10 bases at V and 3 bases at J, with 12 bases between. The CDR3 extends over 13 amino acids. The CDR3 loop is CATNGQPNEKLFF. The CDR3 region has the DNA TGTGCCACCAATGGACAGCCTAATGAAAAACTGTTTTTT.

The chain uses TRBV27 and TRBJ2-1, with 7 bases lining up with TRBD2. V gave up 3 bases and J gave up 10 bases; unmatched junction bases: 3. Germline V lookup: CDR1 MNHEY, CDR2 SMNVEV (reference sequence). The CDR3 runs to 12 residues. CDR3 sequence: CASSFLAAEQFF. CDR3 coding DNA: TGTGCCAGCAGTTTCCTAGCGGCAGAGCAGTTCTTC.

J is TRBJ1-1 and V is TRBV25-1, with D hard to call. Between the trimmed V and J ends, which lost 1 base and 4 bases, there was a span of 7 bases. CDR1 is MGHDK, CDR2 SYGVNS, per germline. The CDR3 runs to 13 residues. CDR3 sequence (DNA): TGTGCCAGCAGTGAATTCGAGGGCACTGAAGCTTTCTTT. This sequence encodes CASSEFEGTEAFF.

This clone has just one count. The CDR3 reads CASSLPHQGQYEQYF. In nucleotides, the CDR3 is TGTGCCAGCAGCTTACCACATCAGGGGCAGTACGAGCAGTACTTC. V usage is TRBV7-9 and J usage is TRBJ2-7; a weak D match, TRBD1 (6 bases). CDR3 length: 15 residues. Trimming stripped 2 bases from V and 4 bases from J, with 15 bases between. CDR1 SEHNR and CDR2 FQNEAQ come from the germline V gene (reference sequence).

The chain has TRBV28 and TRBJ1-1; TRBD1 agrees at 7 bases. CDR1 and CDR2 (germline): MDHEN, SYDVKM. With 8 bases clipped from V and 1 base from J, the junction kept 13 bases outside the gene matches. The CDR3 length is 16 residues. CDR3 protein: CASPAGLQGTNTEAFF. The DNA of the CDR3 is TGTGCCAGCCCCGCCGGCCTACAGGGGACGAACACTGAAGCTTTCTTT.